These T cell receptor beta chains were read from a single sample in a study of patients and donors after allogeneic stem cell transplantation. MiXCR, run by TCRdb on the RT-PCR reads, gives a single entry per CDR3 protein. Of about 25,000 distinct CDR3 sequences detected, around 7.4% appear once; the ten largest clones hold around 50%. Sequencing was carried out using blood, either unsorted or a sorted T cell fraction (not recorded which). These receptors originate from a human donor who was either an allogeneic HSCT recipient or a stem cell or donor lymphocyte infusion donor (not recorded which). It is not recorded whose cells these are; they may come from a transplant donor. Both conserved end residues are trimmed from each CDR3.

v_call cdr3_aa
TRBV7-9 ASSRSKREDSYEQY
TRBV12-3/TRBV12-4 ASTPGRNTEAF
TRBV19 ASSMTGGQDTQY
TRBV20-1 STGGSGGVGFINEQF
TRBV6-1 ASSEYLPAPQF
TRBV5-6 ASSLLVSGYT
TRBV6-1 ARPGTSGGSCYNEQF
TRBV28 ASSPYRTGSAYEQY
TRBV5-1 ASSRGQGGWNTEAF
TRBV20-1 SARDPRQTSNTGELF
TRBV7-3 ASSLMGRSTGELF
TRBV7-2 ASSLGTGGNQPQH
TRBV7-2 ASSLSYGAQNIQY
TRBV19 ASSPSDGLSEAF
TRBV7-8 ASSSRGQELSSYNEQF
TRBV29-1 SVNRQGTEAF
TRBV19 ASSIRTGGGQETQY
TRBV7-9 ASSLGPAEAF
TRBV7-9 ASRRGQGVYEQY
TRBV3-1 ASSLGMGRIRLNTEAF
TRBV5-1 ASSYPETGATGDTEAF
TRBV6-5 ASSYTGRHQRGEKLF
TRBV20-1 SALPQGPYNSPLH
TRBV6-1 ASSDADRGGTDTQY
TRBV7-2 ASSQDGTSGGYGELF
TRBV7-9 ASSLAGQGGTDTQY
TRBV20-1 SARDEVMSSYEQY
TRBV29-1 SVERNLRETQY
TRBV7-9 ASSPGQGTNEQF